These 14 T cell receptor beta chains were all obtained from the same sample, sequenced in a study of regulatory T cells in long-lasting Graves disease (TCRdb year 2021). To prepare the library, multiplex PCR was applied. The reads were generated on an Illumina HiSeq 4000. TCR beta libraries were built with iRepertoire HTBI primers and Arm-PCR amplification of CDR3 regions. The public reads were reprocessed in TCRdb via fastp at Q25 and MiXCR, keeping in-frame beta chains. Rows are combined by CDR3 protein, so each entry shows the most common genes and DNA. The sample yields 400,000 or so distinct CDR3 sequences; roughly a quarter were counted once. About a quarter of the sample is taken by the ten largest. Interpreted using the paper, the time point label stands for: persistent/refractory GD, antithyroid drugs over 5 years with positive TRAb. For both TCR sequencing and RNA sequencing, RNA was extracted from PBMCs in TRIzol.

Sequencing was performed on peripheral blood mononuclear cells (PBMCs), taken when the disease was refractory, from a patient treated with antithyroid drugs. All receptors derive from a female donor with Graves disease.

A single count supports this clonotype. The chain combines TRBV15 with TRBJ2-2; D is possibly TRBD2 (5 bases). This CDR3 region has 16 residues. CDR1 is LNHNV and CDR2 is YYDKDF in the germline V gene (reference sequence). The V end was cut by 4 bases, the J end by 1 base, with 13 bases between. CDR3 coding DNA: TGTGCCACCAGCACGCGTTGGGAGTGGAACACCGGGGAGCTGTTTTTT. Amino acid sequence: CATSTRWEWNTGELFF.

This clonotype was observed at least ten times. The chain employs TRBV12-3 or TRBV12-4 and TRBJ2-2; D unclear. This CDR3 is 15 amino acids long. V dropped 8 bases and J dropped 1 base, with 14 bases sitting between them. The CDR3 region has the DNA TGTGCCAGCGGCCCTAGGAATTGGAACACCGGGGAGCTGTTTTTT. Its translation: CASGPRNWNTGELFF.

This clonotype has more than one count but fewer than ten. The chain combines TRBV6-1 with TRBJ2-2; D might be TRBD2 (7 bases). Germline V gene data show CDR1 as MNHNS and CDR2 as SASEGT. The V gene lost 8 bases and the J gene lost 6 bases, with 13 bases spanning the gap. This CDR3 comprises 13 residues. The CDR3 DNA reads as TGTGCCAGCGGGGGGGCGGCCGCCGGGGAGCTGTTTTTT. Protein: CASGGAAAGELFF.

This clonotype was detected ten times or more. As DNA, the CDR3 is TGTGCCAGTGCGGACACTTACCAAGAGACCCAGTACTTC. Protein sequence: CASADTYQETQYF. The chain has TRBV13 and TRBJ2-5, with a possible D match to TRBD1 (5 bases). CDR1 PRHDT and CDR2 FYEKMQ come from the germline V gene (reference sequence). Trimming left V 9 bases short and J 0 bases short, with 11 bases between. CDR3 size: 13 residues.

The sample holds a few counts of this clonotype. The rearrangement uses TRBV7-2 and TRBJ1-1; 7 nucleotides line up with TRBD1. CDR3 size: 17 residues. The germline V gene has CDR1 SGHTA and CDR2 FQGNSA. V lost 5 bases and J lost 3; bases outside the gene matches: 15. The CDR3 DNA reads TGTGCCAGCAGCACCCAGGGGGTGGCGGGCGTGGACACTGAAGCTTTCTTT. This gives the protein CASSTQGVAGVDTEAFF.

In this sample, this clonotype turned up a few times. J is TRBJ2-7 and V is TRBV5-1; 13 bases are a match to TRBD2. This CDR3 region has 15 residues. With 3 bases clipped from V and 2 bases from J, the junction kept 2 bases outside the gene matches. Germline V gene data show CDR1 as SGHRS and CDR2 as YFSETQ. CDR3 residues: CASSWGLAGTYEQYF. CDR3 nucleotide sequence: TGCGCCAGCAGCTGGGGACTAGCGGGAACCTACGAGCAGTACTTC. The whole variable domain, remainder taken from reference TRBV5-1 and TRBJ2-7, is KAGVTQTPRYLIKTRGQQVTLSCSPISGHRSVSWYQQTPGQGLQFLFEYFSETQRNKGNFPGRFSGRQFSNSRSEMNVSTLELGDSALYLCASSWGLAGTYEQYFGPGTRLTVT.

The CDR3 coding sequence is TGTGCCAGCAGATGGACCGGGACTAGCGGCAACGAGCAGTACTTC. This sequence encodes CASRWTGTSGNEQYF. The chain carries TRBV6-2 or TRBV6-3 and TRBJ2-7; TRBD2 matches at 11 bases. In germline, CDR1 is MNHEY, CDR2 SVGEGT. CDR3 length: 15 residues. Trimming took 6 bases from V and 5 from J; bases not matched to a gene: 9.

The chain uses TRBV29-1 and TRBJ1-2; D is perhaps TRBD1 (5 bases). Deletions cut 6 bases from V and 2 bases from J, with 13 bases between. Germline-derived CDR1 and CDR2 are SQVTM and ANQGSEA. This CDR3 has 13 amino acids. CDR3 sequence (DNA): TGCAGCGTCAAAGGGGACGGGAACTATGGCTACACCTTC. This translates into CSVKGDGNYGYTF.

On this clonotype itself: A junction end diverges from the germline sequence, so it may reflect a read error. The chain is built from TRBV9 and TRBJ2-7; 8 bases agree with TRBD2. This CDR3 has 15 amino acids. Per the germline V gene, CDR1 is SGDLS and CDR2 is YYNGEE. The CDR3 sequence is CTSSRDSGETYEQYF. The DNA of the CDR3 is TGTACCAGCAGCCGGGATAGCGGGGAGACCTACGAGCAGTACTTC.

This clonotype was counted between two and nine times. The CDR3 DNA follows: TGTGCCAGCAGCTGGACGCCCGGGGGGCGTCGGTACCAAGAGACCCAGTACTTC. Translating it yields CASSWTPGGRRYQETQYF. The V call is TRBV7-8, the J call TRBJ2-5, with D maybe TRBD2 (7 bases). This CDR3 comprises 18 residues. Germline V CDR1 and CDR2: SGHVS, FQNEAQ. The V and J ends lost 4 bases and 0 bases respectively, with 21 bases between them.

This clonotype was detected ten times or more. The V gene is TRBV7-9, the J gene TRBJ2-5; D is ambiguous. This CDR3 contains 17 residues. Germline V gene lookup returns CDR1 SEHNR and CDR2 FQNEAQ (reference sequence). Trimming left V 8 bases short and J 2 bases short, with 24 bases between. The CDR3 DNA follows: TGTGCCAGCTCCACCCCCCCGATGGGCGAAATTCAAGAGACCCAGTACTTC. Amino acids: CASSTPPMGEIQETQYF.

This clonotype was counted between two and nine times. The rearrangement links TRBV12-3 or TRBV12-4 to TRBJ2-1; TRBD2 aligns across 7 bases. Trimming took 3 bases from V and 4 from J; bases not matched to a gene: 9. This CDR3 has 16 amino acids. CDR3 sequence reads: CASSFGAGVRYNEQFF. Written as DNA, the CDR3 is TGTGCCAGCAGTTTCGGTGCGGGAGTTCGGTACAATGAGCAGTTCTTC.

This sequence joins TRBV20-1 and TRBJ2-7, with D possibly TRBD2 on 6 matching bases. The length of the CDR3 is 16 residues. Trimming took off 6 bases at V and 4 bases at J, with 25 bases between the two ends. The germline CDR1 and CDR2 sequences are DFQATT and SNEGSKA (reference sequence). CDR3 DNA sequence: TGCAGTGCGTCCCTCGGAACTATCGGGAGAGGTTACGAGCAGTACTTC. This gives the protein CSASLGTIGRGYEQYF.

The chain uses TRBV13 and TRBJ2-7; TRBD2 matches at 9 bases. The CDR3 has 19 residues. Trimming at V came to 5 bases and at J to 4 bases, leaving 21 bases not matched to a gene. From germline, CDR1 is PRHDT and CDR2 FYEKMQ (reference sequence). CDR3 sequence: CASSERLAGVSSRMYEQYF. In DNA form, the CDR3 reads TGTGCCAGCAGCGAGAGATTAGCGGGAGTCAGTTCTCGAATGTACGAGCAGTACTTC.